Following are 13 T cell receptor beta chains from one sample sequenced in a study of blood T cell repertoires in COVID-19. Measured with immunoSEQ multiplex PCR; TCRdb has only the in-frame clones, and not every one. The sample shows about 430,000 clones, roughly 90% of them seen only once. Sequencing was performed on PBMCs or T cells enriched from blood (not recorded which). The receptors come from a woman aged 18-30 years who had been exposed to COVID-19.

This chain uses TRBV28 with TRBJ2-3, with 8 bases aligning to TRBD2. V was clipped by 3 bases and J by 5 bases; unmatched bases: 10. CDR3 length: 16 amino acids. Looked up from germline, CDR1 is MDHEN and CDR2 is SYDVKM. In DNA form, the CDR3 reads TGTGCCAGCAGTTTGTTATCGGGAGGGGGTAGAGATACGCAGTATTTT. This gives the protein CASSLLSGGGRDTQYF.

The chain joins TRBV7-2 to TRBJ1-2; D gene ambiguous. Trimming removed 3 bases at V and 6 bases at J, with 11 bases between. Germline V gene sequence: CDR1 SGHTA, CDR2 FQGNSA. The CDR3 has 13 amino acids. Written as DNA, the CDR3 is TGTGCCAGCAGCTTTTATAGCGGGAATGGCTACACCTTC. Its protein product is CASSFYSGNGYTF.

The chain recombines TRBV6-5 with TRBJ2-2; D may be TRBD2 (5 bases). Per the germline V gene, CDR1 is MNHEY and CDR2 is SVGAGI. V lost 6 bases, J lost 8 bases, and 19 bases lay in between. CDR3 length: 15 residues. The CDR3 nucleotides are TGTGCCAGCAGGTCGGACGGGGTTCGCCTTGGGGAGCTGTTTTTT. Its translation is CASRSDGVRLGELFF.

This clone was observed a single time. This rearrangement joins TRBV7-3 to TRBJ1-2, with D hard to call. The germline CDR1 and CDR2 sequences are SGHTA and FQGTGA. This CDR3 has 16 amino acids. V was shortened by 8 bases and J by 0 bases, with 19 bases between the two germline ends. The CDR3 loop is CASPFSGPLPNYGYTF. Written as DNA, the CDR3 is TGTGCCAGCCCCTTTAGTGGGCCCCTACCTAACTATGGCTACACCTTC.

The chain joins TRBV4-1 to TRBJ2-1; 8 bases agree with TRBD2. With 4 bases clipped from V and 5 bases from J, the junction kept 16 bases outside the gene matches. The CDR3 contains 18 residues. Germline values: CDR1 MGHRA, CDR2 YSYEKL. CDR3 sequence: CASSPVVGGILADNEQFF. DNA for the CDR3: TGCGCCAGCAGCCCAGTGGTCGGTGGGATACTAGCGGACAATGAGCAGTTCTTC.

CDR3 amino acids: CSVQTRTATNEKLFF. CDR3 in DNA: TGCAGCGTCCAAACCCGAACAGCAACTAATGAAAAACTGTTTTTT. The chain links TRBV29-1 to TRBJ1-4; D ambiguous. The V gene's germline CDR1 is SQVTM and CDR2 ANQGSEA. Trimming took 6 bases from V and 0 from J, leaving 14 bases between them. This CDR3 is built from 15 residues.

CDR3 sequence (DNA): TGTGCCAGCAGCCTAGGGGGGGACCAGTTCTTC. This translates into CASSLGGDQFF. The chain is built from TRBV9 and TRBJ2-1, with a tentative D call TRBD2 (7 bases). Germline CDR1 SGDLS, CDR2 YYNGEE. V lost 4 bases, J lost 13 bases, and 12 bases lay in between. The CDR3 spans 11 residues.

The CDR3 bases are TGTGCCAGCAGTGAAATTCGAGAGGTCAGCGGCTGGGGAAAAGAGACCCAGTACTTC. It specifies CASSEIREVSGWGKETQYF. The rearrangement links TRBV2 to TRBJ2-5; D possibly corresponds to TRBD2 (5 bases). Trimming removed 2 bases from V and 3 bases from J, with 25 bases in between. The CDR3 length is 19 residues. The germline V gene encodes CDR1 SNHLY and CDR2 FYNNEI.

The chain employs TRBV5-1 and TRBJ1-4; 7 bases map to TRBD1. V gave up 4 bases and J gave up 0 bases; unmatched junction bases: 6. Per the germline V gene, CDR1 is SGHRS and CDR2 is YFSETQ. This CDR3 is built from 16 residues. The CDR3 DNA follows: TGCGCCAGCAGCGGGGGGACAGCCGCAACTAATGAAAAACTGTTTTTT. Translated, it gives CASSGGTAATNEKLFF.

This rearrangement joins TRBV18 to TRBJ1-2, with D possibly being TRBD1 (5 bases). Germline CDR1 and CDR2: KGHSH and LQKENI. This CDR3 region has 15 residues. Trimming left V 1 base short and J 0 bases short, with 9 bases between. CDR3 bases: TGTGCCAGCTCACCACTGGAGGGACCTAACTATGGCTACACCTTC. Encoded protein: CASSPLEGPNYGYTF.

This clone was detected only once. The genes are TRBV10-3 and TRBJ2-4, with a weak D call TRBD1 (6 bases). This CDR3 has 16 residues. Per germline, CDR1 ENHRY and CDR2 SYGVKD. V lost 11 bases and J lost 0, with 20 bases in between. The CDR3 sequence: CASRTDSALAKNIQYF. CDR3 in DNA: TGTGCCTCCCGGACGGACAGCGCCTTAGCCAAAAACATTCAGTACTTC.

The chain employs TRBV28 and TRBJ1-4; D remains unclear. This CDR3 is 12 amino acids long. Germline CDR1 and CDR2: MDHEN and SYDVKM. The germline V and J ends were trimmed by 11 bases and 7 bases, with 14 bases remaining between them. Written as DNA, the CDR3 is TGTGCCTCCCAGCTGCTAGCTGAAAAACTGTTTTTT. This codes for CASQLLAEKLFF.

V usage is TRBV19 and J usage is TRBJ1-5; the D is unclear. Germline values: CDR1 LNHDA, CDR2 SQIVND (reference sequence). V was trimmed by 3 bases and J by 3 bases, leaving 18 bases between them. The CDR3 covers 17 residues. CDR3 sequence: CASSILSTHSLNQPQHF. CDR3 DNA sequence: TGTGCCAGTAGTATTCTCTCAACGCACTCTCTCAATCAGCCCCAGCATTTT.